This TCR beta chain came from a study of blood T cell repertoires in COVID-19. Study-wide context: Sites in the United States, Italy and Spain provided acute and convalescent COVID-19 samples. PBMCs, B-cell-depleted T cells, or T cells were the source of the cDNA or gDNA that made up the material.

The table lists this clone with a few counts. The CDR3 loop spans 18 amino acids. V was clipped by 0 bases and J by 5 bases; unmatched bases: 5. Germline V lookup: CDR1 SGHRS, CDR2 YFSETQ. Authors' analysis steps: The assay estimated nucleated cells by amplifying reference gene primers. Method: immunoSEQ multiplex PCR; TCRdb's copy keeps in-frame clones and lacks some. V, J and clone size are those of that table, while D and trimming were read from the DNA. The repertoire holds approximately 240,000 clones, with about 85% as singletons. The sequenced sample consisted of peripheral blood. The sequence was collected from a man aged 50 to 60 who had recovered from COVID-19. The chain carries TRBV5-1 and TRBJ2-1; 16 bases are shared with TRBD2. The CDR3 spells CASSLVGLAGGPNNEQFF. The DNA of the CDR3 is TGCGCCAGCAGCTTGGTGGGACTAGCGGGAGGGCCCAACAATGAGCAGTTCTTC.